The 11 T cell receptor beta chains in this list originate from one sample, sequenced in a study of beta chain features in type 1 diabetes. Broader study findings: Shorter TCRB CDR3s, moderately but significantly so, marked every one of the four CD4+ subsets in Type 1 diabetes patients.

These TCRs' antigens remain unknown. cDNA synthesis used the whole RNA isolate, giving expressed TCRB sequences. Only in-frame clones appear in the TCRdb table, and some are missing; sequencing was by immunoSEQ multiplex PCR. Of 40,000 to 60,000 clones listed, 55% to 70% are singletons. Sequencing was carried out using stem cell memory CD4+ T cells from blood. Receptors originate from a woman in her twenties or thirties with type 1 diabetes.

J is TRBJ2-1 and V is TRBV30, with 7 bases fitting TRBD2. Germline V gene sequence: CDR1 GTSNPN, CDR2 SVGIG (reference sequence). The CDR3 sequence is 13 residues long. The trim removed 8 bases at V and 3 bases at J, leaving 7 bases unmatched. The CDR3 bases are TGTGCCCAACTGGCGGGGGTCTACAATGAGCAGTTCTTC. This encodes CAQLAGVYNEQFF. Drawing the rest from reference TRBV30 and TRBJ2-1, the complete variable domain is SQTIHQWPATLVQPVGSPLSLECTVEGTSNPNLYWYRQAAGRGLQLLFYSVGIGQISSEVPQNLSASRPQDRQFILSSKKLLLSDSGFYLCAQLAGVYNEQFFGPGTRLTVL.

V is TRBV28 and J is TRBJ2-5; 8 bases agree with TRBD2. CDR1 MDHEN and CDR2 SYDVKM come from the germline V gene. Trimming cost V 5 bases and J 5 bases; bases outside gene matches: 7. The CDR3 loop spans 14 amino acids. CDR3 loop: CASSLGLVLETQYF. CDR3 DNA: TGTGCCAGCAGTCTGGGACTAGTACTGGAGACCCAGTACTTC.

The chain joins TRBV6-5 to TRBJ2-2; TRBD1 matches at 8 bases. The CDR3 runs to 15 residues. The V segment lost 8 bases and the J segment 2 bases; nucleotides outside the gene matches: 7. Germline V lookup: CDR1 MNHEY, CDR2 SVGAGI. CDR3 in DNA: TGTGCCAGCTGGCGACAGGGGACCAACACCGGGGAGCTGTTTTTT. Translation: CASWRQGTNTGELFF.

V and J are TRBV7-3 and TRBJ1-2; TRBD1 agrees at 8 bases. This CDR3 region has 16 residues. Losses at the gene ends were 5 bases for V and 3 bases for J; bases not matched to a gene: 11. The V gene's germline CDR1 is SGHTA and CDR2 FQGTGA. The CDR3 nucleotides are TGTGCCAGCAGCCCAACCCCCGCAGGGGGCTACTATGGCTACACCTTC. It codes for CASSPTPAGGYYGYTF.

The chain employs TRBV29-1 and TRBJ2-2, with a tentative D call TRBD2 (5 bases). The CDR3 loop spans 13 amino acids. V was shortened by 4 bases and J by 4 bases, with 10 bases between the two germline ends. From germline, CDR1 is SQVTM and CDR2 ANQGSEA. In DNA, the CDR3 is TGCAGCGTTGTAGGCGGGCGCACCGGGGAGCTGTTTTTT. It is translated as CSVVGGRTGELFF.

The rearrangement joins TRBV7-9 to TRBJ2-3; TRBD2 matches at 7 bases. Looked up from germline, CDR1 is SEHNR and CDR2 is FQNEAQ (reference sequence). CDR3 length: 18 residues. The trim removed 1 base at V and 0 bases at J, leaving 10 bases unmatched. Here the CDR3 DNA reads TGTGCCAGCAGCTTAGACTGGCGAGCTAGCGGCAGCACAGATACGCAGTATTTT. Amino acids: CASSLDWRASGSTDTQYF.

The V and J genes are TRBV28 and TRBJ2-4; no clear D. The ends were cut back, 3 bases at V and 5 bases at J, with 17 bases in the middle. Germline V gene sequence: CDR1 MDHEN, CDR2 SYDVKM. This CDR3 has 16 amino acids. The DNA for the CDR3 is TGTGCCAGCAGTTTTTTTGGGCAGGCCACAGAAAACATTCAGTACTTC. It translates to CASSFFGQATENIQYF.

This clone was observed a handful of times. This chain links TRBV11-2 with TRBJ1-2, with 9 bases aligning to TRBD1. CDR1 and CDR2 (germline): SGHAT, FQNNGV. J was trimmed by 5 bases and V by 1 base; bases with no gene match: 5. The CDR3 totals 15 residues. The chain's CDR3 is CASSLVGGTGYGYTF. In DNA form, the CDR3 reads TGTGCCAGCAGCTTAGTAGGGGGGACAGGGTATGGCTACACCTTC. The entire variable domain, with the rest obtained from reference TRBV11-2 and TRBJ1-2, is as follows: EAGVAQSPRYKIIEKRQSVAFWCNPISGHATLYWYQQILGQGPKLLIQFQNNGVVDDSQLPKDRFSAERLKGVDSTLKIQPAKLEDSAVYLCASSLVGGTGYGYTFGSGTRLTVV.

The rearrangement uses TRBV28 and TRBJ1-3, with 10 bases identical to TRBD1. This CDR3 spans 15 amino acids. The J segment lost 5 bases and the V segment lost 5 bases, leaving 6 bases of the junction unmatched. The germline CDR1 and CDR2 sequences are MDHEN and SYDVKM. The CDR3 here is CASSLVTGGRNTIYF. CDR3 bases: TGTGCCAGCAGTCTTGTGACAGGGGGCAGAAACACCATATATTTT.

The chain couples TRBV7-3 to TRBJ2-5; 9 bases fit TRBD1. Trimming removed 5 bases from V and 3 bases from J; junction bases left unmatched: 1. The germline V gene encodes CDR1 SGHTA and CDR2 FQGTGA. The CDR3 consists of 13 residues. DNA for the CDR3: TGTGCCAGCAGCCGGGACAGGGAAGAGACCCAGTACTTC. Amino acids: CASSRDREETQYF.

A note on this clone: The same CDR3 also results from other DNA sequences found in this sample. The chain combines TRBV14 with TRBJ2-1; tentatively, D is TRBD1 (6 bases). V shed 4 bases and J shed 4 bases, with 8 bases lying between them. Per the germline V gene, CDR1 is SGHDN and CDR2 is FVKESK. CDR3 size: 13 residues. In DNA, the CDR3 is TGTGCCAGCAGCCCCGGGACATACAATGAGCAGTTCTTC. Translating gives CASSPGTYNEQFF.